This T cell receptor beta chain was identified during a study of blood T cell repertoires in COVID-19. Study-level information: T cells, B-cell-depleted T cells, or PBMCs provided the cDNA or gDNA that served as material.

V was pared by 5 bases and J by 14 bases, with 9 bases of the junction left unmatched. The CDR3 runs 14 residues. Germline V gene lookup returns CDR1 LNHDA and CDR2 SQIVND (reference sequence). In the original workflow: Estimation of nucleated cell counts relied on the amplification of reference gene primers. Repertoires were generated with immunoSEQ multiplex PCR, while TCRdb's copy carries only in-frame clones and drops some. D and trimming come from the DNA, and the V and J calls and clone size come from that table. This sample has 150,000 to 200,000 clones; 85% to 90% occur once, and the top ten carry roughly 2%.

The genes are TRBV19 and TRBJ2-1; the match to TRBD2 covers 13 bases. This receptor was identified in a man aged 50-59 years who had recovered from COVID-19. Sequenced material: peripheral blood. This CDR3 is CASSLGLAGDREFF. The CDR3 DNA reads TGTGCCAGTAGTCTCGGACTAGCGGGAGATCGGGAGTTCTTC.